The clone carrying this TCR beta chain was seen repeatedly, ten times or more. The antigen is undetermined. Thyroid ultrasound, orbital computed tomography, clinical symptoms, and serum thyroxine and TRAb underpinned diagnoses. This entry is derived from a study of T cells in Graves' hyperthyroidism and ophthalmopathy. Across the whole study: Peripheral blood collection took place at initial diagnosis, before any treatment.

Amplification yielded TCR beta CDR3 regions, with RNA transcripts as the source. The study used the HTBI primer set for a first-round RT-PCR of the TCR CDR3. TCRdb independently ran MiXCR on the multiplex PCR reads; one entry per CDR3 protein. The sample has 450,000 to 600,000 distinct CDR3 sequences; 20% are singletons. General study points: Ophthalmopathy was identified by the model a median about 6.4 months ahead of onset. A model built on 13 V-J features separated ophthalmopathy from stable hyperthyroidism.

Per the germline V gene, CDR1 is MNHEY and CDR2 is SMNVEV (reference sequence). V was clipped by 4 bases and J by 6 bases; unmatched bases: 3. This CDR3 region has 14 residues. Material: blood. The TCR originated in a man in his forties with Graves' ophthalmopathy. The chain uses TRBV27 and TRBJ2-1; TRBD2 agrees at 10 bases. The CDR3 region is CASSSRTSGNEQFF. In DNA form, the CDR3 reads TGTGCCAGCAGTTCCCGGACTAGCGGCAATGAGCAGTTCTTC.